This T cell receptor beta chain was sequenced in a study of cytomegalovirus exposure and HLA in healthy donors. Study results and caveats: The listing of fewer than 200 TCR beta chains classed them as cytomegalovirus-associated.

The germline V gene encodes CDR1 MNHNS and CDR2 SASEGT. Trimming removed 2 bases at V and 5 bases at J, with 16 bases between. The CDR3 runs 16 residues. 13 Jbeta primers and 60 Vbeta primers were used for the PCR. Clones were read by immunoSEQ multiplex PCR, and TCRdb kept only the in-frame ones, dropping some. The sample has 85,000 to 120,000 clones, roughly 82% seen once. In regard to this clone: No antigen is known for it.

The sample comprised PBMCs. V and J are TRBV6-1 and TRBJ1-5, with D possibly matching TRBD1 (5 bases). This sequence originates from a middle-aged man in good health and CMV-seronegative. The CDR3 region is CASSEWQGLHHQPQHF. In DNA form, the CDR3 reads TGTGCCAGCAGTGAATGGCAGGGCCTTCACCATCAGCCCCAGCATTTT.